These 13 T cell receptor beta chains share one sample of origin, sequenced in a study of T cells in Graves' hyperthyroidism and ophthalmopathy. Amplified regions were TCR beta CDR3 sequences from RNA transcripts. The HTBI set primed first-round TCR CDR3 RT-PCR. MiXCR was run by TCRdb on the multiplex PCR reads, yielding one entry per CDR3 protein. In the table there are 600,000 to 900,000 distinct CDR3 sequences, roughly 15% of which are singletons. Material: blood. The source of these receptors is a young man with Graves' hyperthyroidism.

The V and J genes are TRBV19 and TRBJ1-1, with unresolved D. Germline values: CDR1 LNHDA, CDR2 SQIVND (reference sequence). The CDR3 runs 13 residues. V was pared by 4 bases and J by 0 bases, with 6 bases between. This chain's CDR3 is CASSTALNTEAFF. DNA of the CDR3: TGTGCCAGTAGTACCGCCTTGAACACTGAAGCTTTCTTT.

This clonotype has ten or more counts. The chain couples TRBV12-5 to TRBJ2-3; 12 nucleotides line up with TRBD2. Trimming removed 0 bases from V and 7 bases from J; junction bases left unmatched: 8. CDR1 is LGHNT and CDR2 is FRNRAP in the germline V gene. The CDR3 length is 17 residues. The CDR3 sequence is CASGLVPSGRASYTQYF. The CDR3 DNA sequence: TGTGCTAGTGGTTTGGTTCCTAGCGGGAGGGCCTCATATACGCAGTATTTT.

The CDR3: CASRTLGGGRKFF. The CDR3 DNA sequence: TGTGCCAGCAGGACCCTGGGGGGCGGTAGGAAGTTCTTC. The chain couples TRBV11-2 to TRBJ2-1; the D call may be TRBD1 or TRBD2 (6 bases each). CDR3 size: 13 residues. Germline V CDR1 and CDR2: SGHAT, FQNNGV. Trimming removed 6 bases at V and 14 bases at J, with 20 bases between.

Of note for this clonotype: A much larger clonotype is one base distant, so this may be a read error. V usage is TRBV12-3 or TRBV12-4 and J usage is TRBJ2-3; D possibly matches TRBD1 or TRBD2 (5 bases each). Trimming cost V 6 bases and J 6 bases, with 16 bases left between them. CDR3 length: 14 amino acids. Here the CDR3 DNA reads TGTGCCAGCAGGGGGCTAGTGGGAGTTGATACGCAGTATTTT. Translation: CASRGLVGVDTQYF.

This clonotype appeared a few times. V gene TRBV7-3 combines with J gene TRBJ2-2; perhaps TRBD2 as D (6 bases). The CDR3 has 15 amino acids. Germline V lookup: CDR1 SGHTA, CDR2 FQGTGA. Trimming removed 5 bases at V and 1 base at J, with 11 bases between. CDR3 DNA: TGTGCCAGCAGCCCATTTAGCGGGAACACCGGGGAGCTGTTTTTT. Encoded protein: CASSPFSGNTGELFF.

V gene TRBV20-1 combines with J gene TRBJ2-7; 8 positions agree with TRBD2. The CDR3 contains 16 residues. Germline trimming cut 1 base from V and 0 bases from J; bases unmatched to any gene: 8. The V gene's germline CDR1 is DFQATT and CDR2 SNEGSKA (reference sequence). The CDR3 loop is CSARVGRALSSYEQYF. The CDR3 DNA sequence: TGCAGTGCTAGAGTCGGGAGGGCCCTCTCCTCCTACGAGCAGTACTTC.

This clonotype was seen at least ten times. CDR3 in amino acids: CASSEGGGQDTQYF. The CDR3 nucleotides are TGTGCCAGCAGTGAAGGGGGGGGTCAAGATACGCAGTATTTT. The rearrangement links TRBV2 to TRBJ2-3, with 7 bases that match TRBD2. CDR1 is SNHLY, CDR2 FYNNEI, per germline. The CDR3 is made up of 14 amino acids. V gave up 1 base and J gave up 5 bases; unmatched junction bases: 3.

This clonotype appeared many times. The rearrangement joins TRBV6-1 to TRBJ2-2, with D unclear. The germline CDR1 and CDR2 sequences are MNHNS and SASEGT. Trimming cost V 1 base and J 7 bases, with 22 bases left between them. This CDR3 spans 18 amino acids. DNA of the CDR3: TGTGCCAGCAGTGAAGGGCTTACAAAACCCGACCCCCTCGGGGAGCTGTTTTTT. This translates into CASSEGLTKPDPLGELFF.

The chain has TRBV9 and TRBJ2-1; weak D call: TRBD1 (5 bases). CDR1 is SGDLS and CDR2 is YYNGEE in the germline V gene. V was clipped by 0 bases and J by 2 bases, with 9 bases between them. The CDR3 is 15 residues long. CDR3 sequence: CASSVAQGPYNEQFF. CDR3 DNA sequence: TGTGCCAGCAGCGTAGCTCAGGGTCCCTACAATGAGCAGTTCTTC.

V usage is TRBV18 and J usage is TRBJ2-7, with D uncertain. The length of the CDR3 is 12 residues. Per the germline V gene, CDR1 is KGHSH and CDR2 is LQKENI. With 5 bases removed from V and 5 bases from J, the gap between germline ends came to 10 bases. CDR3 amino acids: CASSTMGDEQYF. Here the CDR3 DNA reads TGTGCCAGCTCAACCATGGGCGACGAGCAGTACTTC.

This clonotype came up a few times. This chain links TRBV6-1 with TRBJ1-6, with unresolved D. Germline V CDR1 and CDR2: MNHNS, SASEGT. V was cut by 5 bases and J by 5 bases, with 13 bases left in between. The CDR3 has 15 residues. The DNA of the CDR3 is TGTGCCAGCAGTTCCCTCGGGTGGAATAATTCACCCCTCCACTTT. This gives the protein CASSSLGWNNSPLHF.

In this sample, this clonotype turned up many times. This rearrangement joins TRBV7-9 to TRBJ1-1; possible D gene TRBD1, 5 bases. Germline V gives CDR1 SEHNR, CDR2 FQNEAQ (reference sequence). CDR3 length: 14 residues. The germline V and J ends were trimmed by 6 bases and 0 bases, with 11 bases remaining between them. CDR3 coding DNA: TGTGCCAGCAGTTTCGGGACGGTGAACACTGAAGCTTTCTTT. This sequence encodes CASSFGTVNTEAFF.

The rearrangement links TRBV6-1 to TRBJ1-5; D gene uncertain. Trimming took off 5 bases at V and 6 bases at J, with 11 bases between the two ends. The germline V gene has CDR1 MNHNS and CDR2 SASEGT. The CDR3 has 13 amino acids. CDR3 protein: CASSTRLTQPQHF. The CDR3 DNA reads TGTGCCAGCAGTACCAGACTTACTCAGCCCCAGCATTTT.